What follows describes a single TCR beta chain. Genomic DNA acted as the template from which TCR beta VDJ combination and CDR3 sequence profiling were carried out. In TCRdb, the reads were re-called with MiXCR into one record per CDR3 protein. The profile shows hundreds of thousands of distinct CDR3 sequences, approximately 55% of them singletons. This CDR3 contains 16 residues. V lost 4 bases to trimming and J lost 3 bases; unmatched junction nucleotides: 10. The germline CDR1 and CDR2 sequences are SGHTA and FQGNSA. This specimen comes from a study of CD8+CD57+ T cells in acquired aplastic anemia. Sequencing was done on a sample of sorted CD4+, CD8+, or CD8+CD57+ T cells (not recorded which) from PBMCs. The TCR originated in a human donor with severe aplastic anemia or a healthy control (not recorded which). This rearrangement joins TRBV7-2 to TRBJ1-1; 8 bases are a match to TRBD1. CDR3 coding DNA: TGTGCCAGCAGCTCCCCTCTCAGGGGGCAAGACACTGAAGCTTTCTTT. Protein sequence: CASSSPLRGQDTEAFF.